The 29 T cell receptor beta chains reported below all come from one sample, sequenced in a study of regulatory T cells in long-lasting Graves disease. Arm-PCR with iRepertoire HTBI primers amplified the CDR3 regions for these TCR beta libraries. TCRdb processed the multiplex PCR reads anew with MiXCR; each CDR3 protein has one entry. Here the sample spans a few hundred thousand distinct CDR3 sequences, under 25% being singletons. Described time point: persistent/refractory GD, antithyroid drugs over 5 years with positive TRAb. Extracted RNA from PBMCs served as the source of the TCR library. Specimen: peripheral blood mononuclear cells (PBMCs), collected when the disease was refractory, from a patient treated with antithyroid drugs. The receptors were sampled from a female donor with Graves disease.

This clonotype was counted ten times or more. This chain connects TRBV28 to TRBJ1-6; 7 bases agree with TRBD1. V lost 10 bases to trimming and J lost 7 bases; unmatched junction nucleotides: 13. The CDR3 runs to 15 residues. Germline CDR1 is MDHEN and CDR2 is SYDVKM. The CDR3 nucleotides are TGTGCCACTCACCCTCAGGACAGGCTGAATTCACCCCTCCACTTT. Its protein product is CATHPQDRLNSPLHF.

This clonotype was seen more than once but under ten times. This may be a read error, as it is one base from a much larger clone. The chain employs TRBV6-2 or TRBV6-3 and TRBJ1-1; no clear D. V lost 2 bases, J lost 1 base, and 11 bases lay in between. Germline V gene lookup returns CDR1 MNHEY and CDR2 SVGEGT. CDR3 length: 15 amino acids. Here the CDR3 DNA reads TGTGCCAGCAGTTACGATGCCATGGCGAACACTGAAGCTTTCTTT. This translates into CASSYDAMANTEAFF.

This clonotype was detected once. This chain links TRBV20-1 with TRBJ2-7, with TRBD1 matching 10 bases. The CDR3 extends over 18 amino acids. CDR1 is DFQATT, CDR2 SNEGSKA, per germline (reference sequence). V lost 7 bases to trimming and J lost 3 bases; unmatched junction nucleotides: 21. The CDR3 here is CSVRGPLPTRDRGYEQYF. The DNA of the CDR3 is TGCAGTGTGAGAGGGCCCCTGCCAACGCGGGACAGGGGCTACGAGCAGTACTTC.

This sequence joins TRBV10-3 and TRBJ2-7; 8 bases are shared with TRBD2. Per the germline V gene, CDR1 is ENHRY and CDR2 is SYGVKD. The CDR3 is made up of 13 amino acids. With 7 bases clipped from V and 0 bases from J, the junction kept 2 bases outside the gene matches. The CDR3 protein is CAITSGLSYEQYF. CDR3 sequence (DNA): TGTGCCATCACTAGCGGGCTCTCCTACGAGCAGTACTTC.

Regarding this clonotype: Being one base from a much bigger clone, this may be a read error. V and J are TRBV11-3 and TRBJ1-4, with D possibly being TRBD1 (5 bases). The germline CDR1 and CDR2 sequences are SGHNT and YENEEA. The CDR3 runs 14 residues. The CDR3 protein is CAFELQGKGEKLLF. In DNA, the CDR3 is TGTGCCTTTGAACTCCAGGGTAAAGGTGAAAAACTGCTTTTT.

The rearrangement joins TRBV28 to TRBJ2-3, with a weak D call TRBD2 (5 bases). The germline V and J ends were trimmed by 4 bases and 3 bases, with 8 bases remaining between them. The V gene's germline CDR1 is MDHEN and CDR2 SYDVKM. This CDR3 has 13 residues. Written as DNA, the CDR3 is TGTGCCAGCAGTTCCCCGGGGACAGATACGCAGTATTTT. Amino acid sequence: CASSSPGTDTQYF. Drawing the rest from reference TRBV28 and TRBJ2-3, the complete variable domain is DVKVTQSSRYLVKRTGEKVFLECVQDMDHENMFWYRQDPGLGLRLIYFSYDVKMKEKGDIPEGYSVSREKKERFSLILESASTNQTSMYLCASSSPGTDTQYFGPGTRLTVL.

V usage is TRBV12-3 or TRBV12-4 and J usage is TRBJ2-7; 8 bases are shared with TRBD2. The CDR3 is 14 amino acids. Trimming removed 6 bases from V and 1 base from J; junction bases left unmatched: 5. CDR3 DNA: TGTGCCAGCAGCCCGGGAGGGCCGTCCTACGAGCAGTACTTC. As protein: CASSPGGPSYEQYF.

This clonotype was seen a handful of times. The V and J genes are TRBV14 and TRBJ2-7; D unclear. Trimming pared 1 base from V and 6 bases from J, leaving 10 bases between. Germline CDR1 is SGHDN and CDR2 is FVKESK. The CDR3 length is 13 residues. CDR3 in amino acids: CASSQVGPSEQYF. For the CDR3, the DNA is TGTGCCAGCAGCCAAGTCGGCCCTTCCGAGCAGTACTTC.

This clonotype was seen more than once but under ten times. V gene TRBV7-2 combines with J gene TRBJ2-3; maybe TRBD2 (5 bases). V lost 5 bases, J lost 2 bases, and 11 bases lay in between. This CDR3 comprises 14 residues. The germline CDR1 and CDR2 sequences are SGHTA and FQGNSA. The CDR3 loop is CASSSRTATDTQYF. CDR3 sequence (DNA): TGTGCCAGCAGCAGCAGGACTGCCACAGATACGCAGTATTTT.

This clonotype was seen only once. The chain uses TRBV7-3 and TRBJ2-3, with 10 positions matching TRBD2. V lost 5 bases and J lost 4; bases outside the gene matches: 9. Germline-derived CDR1 and CDR2 are SGHTA and FQGTGA. CDR3 size: 16 residues. The CDR3 sequence: CASSPQASGSADTQYF. CDR3 DNA: TGTGCCAGCAGCCCCCAGGCTAGCGGGAGCGCAGATACGCAGTATTTT.

V usage is TRBV4-2 and J usage is TRBJ2-2; 9 nucleotides align to TRBD1. The germline V gene encodes CDR1 LGHNA and CDR2 YNFKEQ. Losses at the gene ends were 4 bases for V and 10 bases for J; bases not matched to a gene: 10. This CDR3 contains 15 residues. The CDR3, as DNA: TGTGCCAGCAGCCCACAGGGGGCCCCGGGCGTGGAGCTGTTTTTT. Protein sequence: CASSPQGAPGVELFF.

V usage is TRBV5-1 and J usage is TRBJ1-1; a possible D gene is TRBD1 (5 bases). The CDR3 sequence is 14 residues long. Trimming left V 3 bases short and J 3 bases short, with 12 bases between. The germline gives CDR1 SGHRS, CDR2 YFSETQ. CDR3 region: CASSWGVEDTEAFF. The CDR3 nucleotides read TGCGCCAGCAGCTGGGGGGTGGAGGACACTGAAGCTTTCTTT.

This clonotype showed up just a few times. A read error is the likely source, as a far larger clone sits one nucleotide away. The chain has TRBV5-6 and TRBJ1-2; possible D gene TRBD1, 6 bases. Per the germline V gene, CDR1 is SGHDT and CDR2 is YYEEEE. The CDR3 consists of 12 residues. V dropped 4 bases and J dropped 4 bases, with 8 bases sitting between them. DNA for the CDR3: TGTGCCAGCAGCCGGACAGTCTATGGCTACACCTTC. It yields the protein CASSRTVYGYTF.

This clonotype was counted only a few times. With a much larger clone just one base away, this may be a read error. This chain joins TRBV19 and TRBJ1-2, with D possibly TRBD1 on 5 matching bases. The V end lost 10 bases, the J end lost 6 bases, and 12 bases lay between the germline ends. Germline loops: CDR1 LNHDA, CDR2 SQIVND (reference sequence). CDR3 length: 11 amino acids. The CDR3 is CATRWGNGYTF. The CDR3 nucleotides read TGTGCCACCAGGTGGGGGAATGGCTACACCTTC. Based on the CDR3 plus reference TRBV19 and TRBJ1-2, the full variable domain is DGGITQSPKYLFRKEGQNVTLSCEQNLNHDAMYWYRQDPGQGLRLIYYSQIVNDFQKGDIAEGYSVSREKKESFPLTVTSAQKNPTAFYLCATRWGNGYTFGSGTRLTVV.

This clonotype was detected a few times. The genes are TRBV9 and TRBJ1-1; no reliable D call. This CDR3 spans 15 amino acids. The V and J ends lost 0 bases and 0 bases respectively, with 9 bases between them. Germline CDR1 SGDLS, CDR2 YYNGEE. In DNA form, the CDR3 reads TGTGCCAGCAGCGTAGGGTCCGGGATGAACACTGAAGCTTTCTTT. Amino acids: CASSVGSGMNTEAFF. Filled out from reference TRBV9 and TRBJ1-1, the complete variable domain reads DSGVTQTPKHLITATGQRVTLRCSPRSGDLSVYWYQQSLDQGLQFLIQYYNGEERAKGNILERFSAQQFPDLHSELNLSSLELGDSALYFCASSVGSGMNTEAFFGQGTRLTVV.

This clonotype occurred a few times. The chain couples TRBV6-1 to TRBJ2-2, with no clear D. V was clipped by 6 bases and J by 5 bases, with 10 bases between them. The CDR3 consists of 13 residues. The germline gives CDR1 MNHNS, CDR2 SASEGT. In nucleotides, the CDR3 is TGTGCCAGCAGGAGAAGTGTTACCGGGGAGCTGTTTTTT. Protein: CASRRSVTGELFF.

In nucleotides, the CDR3 is TGTGCCACCAGTGCACTTGGACAAAGTGGCTACACCTTC. Translating it yields CATSALGQSGYTF. This sequence joins TRBV24-1 and TRBJ1-2; D is possibly TRBD1 (5 bases). Trimming stripped 5 bases from V and 7 bases from J, with 13 bases between. Per the germline V gene, CDR1 is KGHDR and CDR2 is SFDVKD. CDR3 size: 13 residues.

This clonotype was counted a few times. The chain employs TRBV20-1 and TRBJ2-7; TRBD1 agrees at 7 bases. Germline assignment: CDR1 DFQATT and CDR2 SNEGSKA (reference sequence). Unmatched junction bases numbered 7, after V lost 5 bases and J lost 3 bases. This CDR3 spans 13 amino acids. The chain's CDR3 is CSALKTGIYEQYF. CDR3 nucleotide sequence: TGCAGTGCTCTTAAGACAGGGATCTACGAGCAGTACTTC.

This clonotype was seen only a few times. The chain recombines TRBV28 with TRBJ2-1; D may be TRBD1 (7 bases). Germline loops: CDR1 MDHEN, CDR2 SYDVKM. This CDR3 comprises 13 residues. V dropped 5 bases and J dropped 7 bases, with 12 bases sitting between them. DNA for the CDR3: TGTGCCAGCAGTGCGGGACAGCCGAATGAGCAGTTCTTC. It codes for CASSAGQPNEQFF.

The chain links TRBV3-1 to TRBJ1-5; no firm D call. The V gene's germline CDR1 is LGHDT and CDR2 YNNKEL (reference sequence). V lost 3 bases, J lost 9 bases, and 15 bases lay in between. The CDR3 is made up of 14 amino acids. CDR3: CASSQDSSGRPQHF. CDR3 in DNA: TGTGCCAGCAGCCAGGACTCTAGCGGGAGGCCCCAGCATTTT.

This clonotype was picked up many times. The chain couples TRBV28 to TRBJ2-7; tentatively, D is TRBD1 (5 bases). Germline V gene data show CDR1 as MDHEN and CDR2 as SYDVKM. The CDR3 length is 12 residues. The V end lost 2 bases, the J end lost 6 bases, and 8 bases lay between the germline ends. Here the CDR3 DNA reads TGTGCCAGCAGTTTAGAAAGGGGCGAGCAGTACTTC. Protein sequence: CASSLERGEQYF.

This clonotype was detected ten times or more. This rearrangement joins TRBV2 to TRBJ2-7; 10 bases are shared with TRBD1. CDR3 length: 14 amino acids. The germline CDR1 and CDR2 sequences are SNHLY and FYNNEI. Trimming took 8 bases from V and 4 from J; bases not matched to a gene: 8. The CDR3 loop is CASGRTGGRYEQYF. The CDR3 DNA sequence: TGTGCCAGCGGAAGGACAGGGGGTCGTTACGAGCAGTACTTC.

This clonotype was seen more than once but under ten times. The genes are TRBV29-1 and TRBJ1-1; tentatively, D is TRBD1 (5 bases). This CDR3 has 16 amino acids. Germline CDR1 SQVTM, CDR2 ANQGSEA. The ends were cut back, 7 bases at V and 0 bases at J, with 21 bases in the middle. The CDR3 region is CSAEVGPSSMNTEAFF. The CDR3 DNA sequence: TGCAGCGCCGAAGTGGGGCCCTCTTCCATGAACACTGAAGCTTTCTTT.

The chain links TRBV20-1 to TRBJ2-5, with TRBD2 matching 13 bases. Per the germline V gene, CDR1 is DFQATT and CDR2 is SNEGSKA (reference sequence). V dropped 5 bases and J dropped 2; count of bases not matched to a gene: 5. The CDR3 totals 15 residues. The CDR3 region is CSADGLAGAQETQYF. The CDR3 nucleotides are TGCAGTGCTGACGGACTAGCGGGGGCGCAAGAGACCCAGTACTTC.

This clonotype showed up many times. V gene TRBV6-2 or TRBV6-3 combines with J gene TRBJ1-1; D is unclear. CDR1 is MNHEY and CDR2 is SVGEGT in the germline V gene. V was clipped by 2 bases and J by 0 bases, with 10 bases between them. The CDR3 has 15 residues. The CDR3 here is CASSYPRILNTEAFF. The CDR3, as DNA: TGTGCCAGCAGTTACCCGAGGATCTTGAACACTGAAGCTTTCTTT.

This clonotype was recorded many times. The J gene is TRBJ2-7, the V gene TRBV20-1, with 11 positions matching TRBD2. The CDR3 is made up of 15 amino acids. The germline CDR1 and CDR2 sequences are DFQATT and SNEGSKA (reference sequence). Unmatched junction bases numbered 5, after V lost 1 base and J lost 3 bases. CDR3 DNA sequence: TGCAGTGCTAGAGTAGGGCTAGCGGGGGGCTACGAGCAGTACTTC. Translating gives CSARVGLAGGYEQYF.

This clonotype was recorded a few times. V usage is TRBV6-1 and J usage is TRBJ1-5; 11 nucleotides line up with TRBD1. CDR1 MNHNS and CDR2 SASEGT come from the germline V gene. CDR3 length equals 12 residues. With V trimmed by 10 bases and J by 6 bases, 2 bases remained unmatched. CDR3 DNA: TGTGCCACCGGGACAGGGGGTCAGCCCCAGCATTTT. Translating it yields CATGTGGQPQHF.

The chain joins TRBV7-9 to TRBJ1-5; no definite D call. CDR1 and CDR2 (germline): SEHNR, FQNEAQ (reference sequence). Trimming removed 5 bases from V and 1 base from J, with 12 bases in between. This CDR3 contains 15 residues. The CDR3 loop is CASSVLDGSNQPQHF. The CDR3 nucleotides are TGTGCCAGCAGCGTGCTAGATGGAAGCAATCAGCCCCAGCATTTT.

The chain recombines TRBV11-2 with TRBJ1-3, with D maybe TRBD1 (5 bases). With 6 bases removed from V and 0 bases from J, the gap between germline ends came to 12 bases. Per the germline V gene, CDR1 is SGHAT and CDR2 is FQNNGV. The CDR3 extends over 15 amino acids. CDR3 amino acids: CASSTRQSSGNTIYF. The CDR3 region has the DNA TGTGCCAGCAGTACCCGACAGAGCTCTGGAAACACCATATATTTT.